The 2 T cell receptor beta chains below come from one sample, sequenced in a study of T cell repertoires and leukemia-associated antigens. No antigen is known for these receptors. Using its own MiXCR run on the 5' RACE reads, TCRdb lists one record per CDR3 protein. This sample has 10,000 to 15,000 distinct CDR3 sequences; about 41% occur once, and the top ten carry 25% to 35%. Source material: CD3+ T cells sorted from blood and cultured. These receptors were obtained from a female donor in good health.

About this clonotype: The junction and the germline gene differ at one end; a read error may be behind it. The CDR3 loop reads CASTQGRGGGFSYEQYF. The CDR3 DNA reads as TGTGCCAGCACTCAAGGGAGGGGCGGGGGCTTCTCCTACGAGCAATACTTC. This chain links TRBV6-6 with TRBJ2-7; TRBD2 is a possible D gene (7 bases). This CDR3 has 17 residues. The germline V gene has CDR1 MNHNY and CDR2 SVGAGI (reference sequence).

The chain employs TRBV20-1 and TRBJ2-3; D not certain. The V end lost 8 bases, the J end lost 3 bases, and 15 bases lay between the germline ends. The germline V gene has CDR1 DFQATT and CDR2 SNEGSKA (reference sequence). The CDR3 covers 13 residues. CDR3 region: CSPRVTTTDTQYF. The CDR3 DNA reads as TGCAGTCCCCGGGTCACAACAACAGATACGCAGTATTTT.